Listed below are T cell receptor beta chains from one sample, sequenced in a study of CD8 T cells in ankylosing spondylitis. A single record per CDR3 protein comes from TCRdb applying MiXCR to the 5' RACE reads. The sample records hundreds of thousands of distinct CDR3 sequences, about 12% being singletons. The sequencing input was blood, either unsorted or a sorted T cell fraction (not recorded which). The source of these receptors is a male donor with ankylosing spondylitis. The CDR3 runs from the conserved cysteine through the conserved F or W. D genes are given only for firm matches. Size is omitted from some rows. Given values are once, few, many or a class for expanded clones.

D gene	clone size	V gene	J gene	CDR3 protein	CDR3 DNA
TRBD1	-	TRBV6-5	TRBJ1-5	CASSYMTGDDNQPQHF	TGTGCCAGCAGTTACATGACAGGGGATGACAATCAGCCCCAGCATTTT
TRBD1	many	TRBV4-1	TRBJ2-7	CASSRQGREQYF	TGCGCCAGCAGCCGACAGGGGAGGGAGCAGTACTTC
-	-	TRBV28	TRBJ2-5	CASSWVLQETQYF	TGTGCCAGCAGCTGGGTCCTACAAGAGACCCAGTACTTC
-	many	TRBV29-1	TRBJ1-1	CSVRIDGGSTEAFF	TGCAGCGTGAGGATTGATGGAGGATCCACTGAAGCTTTCTTT
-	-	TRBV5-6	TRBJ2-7	CASSFGGSFSDEQYF	TGTGCCAGCAGCTTTGGTGGCAGCTTCTCCGACGAGCAGTACTTC
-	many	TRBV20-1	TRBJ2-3	CSARAGPPGDTQYF	TGCAGTGCTAGGGCGGGACCCCCAGGAGATACGCAGTATTTT
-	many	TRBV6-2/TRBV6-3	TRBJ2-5	CASSSPRRVGETQYF	TGTGCCAGCAGCTCCCCTCGGAGGGTAGGAGAGACCCAGTACTTC
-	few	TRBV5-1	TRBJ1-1	CASSLGRELEAFF	TGCGCCAGCAGCTTGGGGCGGGAACTTGAAGCTTTCTTT
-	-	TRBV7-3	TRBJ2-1	CASSLRGGQQFF	TGTGCCAGCAGCTTAAGAGGGGGGCAGCAGTTCTTC
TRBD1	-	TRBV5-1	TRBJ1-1	CASRRGQEGGAFF	TGCGCCAGCAGACGGGGACAGGAGGGGGGAGCTTTCTTT
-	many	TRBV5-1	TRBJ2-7	CASSQGEGEQYF	TGCGCCAGCAGCCAGGGAGAGGGCGAGCAGTACTTC
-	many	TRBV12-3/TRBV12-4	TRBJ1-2	CASSPPGQGHGGYTF	TGTGCCAGCAGTCCACCGGGACAAGGACATGGTGGCTACACCTTC
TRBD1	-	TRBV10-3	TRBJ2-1	CAISGQGGYLEGNEQFF	TGTGCCATCTCGGGACAGGGAGGATACTTAGAGGGGAATGAGCAGTTCTTC
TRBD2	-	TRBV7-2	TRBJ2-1	CASSLGLAGRREEQFF	TGTGCCAGCAGCCTGGGACTAGCGGGCCGGCGCGAGGAGCAGTTCTTC
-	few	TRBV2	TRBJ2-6	CASSWTDSGANVLTF	TGTGCCAGCAGTTGGACCGACTCTGGGGCCAACGTCCTGACTTTC
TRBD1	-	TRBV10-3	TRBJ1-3	CAISRDRGLSGNTIYF	TGTGCCATCAGTCGAGACAGGGGGCTCTCTGGAAACACCATATATTTT
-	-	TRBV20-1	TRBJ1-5	CSANRPLGNQPQHF	TGCAGTGCTAATAGGCCGCTTGGCAATCAGCCCCAGCATTTT
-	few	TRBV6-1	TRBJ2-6	CASGRSVTGANVLTF	TGTGCCAGCGGAAGATCTGTCACTGGGGCCAACGTCCTGACTTTC